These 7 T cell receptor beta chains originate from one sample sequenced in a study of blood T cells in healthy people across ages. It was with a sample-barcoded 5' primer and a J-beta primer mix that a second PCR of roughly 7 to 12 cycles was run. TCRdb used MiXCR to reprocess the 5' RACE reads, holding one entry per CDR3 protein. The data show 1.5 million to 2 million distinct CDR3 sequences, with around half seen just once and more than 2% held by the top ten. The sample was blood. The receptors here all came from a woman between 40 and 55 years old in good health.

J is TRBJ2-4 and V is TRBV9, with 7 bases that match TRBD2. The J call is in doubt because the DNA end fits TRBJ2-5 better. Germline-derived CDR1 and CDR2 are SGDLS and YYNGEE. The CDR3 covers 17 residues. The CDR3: CASSVAGPRGGQETQYF. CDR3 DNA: TGTGCCAGCAGCGTAGCGGGACCACGCGGGGGTCAAGAGACCCAGTACTTC.

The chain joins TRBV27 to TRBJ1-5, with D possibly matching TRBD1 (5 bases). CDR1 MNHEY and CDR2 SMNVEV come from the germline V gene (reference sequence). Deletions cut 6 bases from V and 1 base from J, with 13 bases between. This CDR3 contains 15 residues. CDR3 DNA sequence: TGTGCCAGCAGCCCTCAGAGGGGAAGCAATCAGCCCCAGCATTTT. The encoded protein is CASSPQRGSNQPQHF.

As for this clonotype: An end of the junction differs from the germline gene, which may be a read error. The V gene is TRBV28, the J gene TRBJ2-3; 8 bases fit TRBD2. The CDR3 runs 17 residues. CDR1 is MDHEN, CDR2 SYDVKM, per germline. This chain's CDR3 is CAGSLYQGTRTTDTQYF. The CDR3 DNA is TGTGCCGGCAGTTTATATCAGGGGACTAGGACTACAGATACGCAGTATTTT. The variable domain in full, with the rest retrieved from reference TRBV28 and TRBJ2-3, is DVKVTQSSRYLVKRTGEKVFLECVQDMDHENMFWYRQDPGLGLRLIYFSYDVKMKEKGDIPEGYSVSREKKERFSLILESASTNQTSMYLCAGSLYQGTRTTDTQYFGPGTRLTVL.

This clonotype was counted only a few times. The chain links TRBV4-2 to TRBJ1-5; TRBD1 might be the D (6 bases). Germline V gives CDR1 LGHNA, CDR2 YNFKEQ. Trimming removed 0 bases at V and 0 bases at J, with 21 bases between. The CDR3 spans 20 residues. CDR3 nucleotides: TGTGCCAGCAGCCAAGATGTTATAGAGGGGGAAATATATAGCAATCAGCCCCAGCATTTT. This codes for CASSQDVIEGEIYSNQPQHF.

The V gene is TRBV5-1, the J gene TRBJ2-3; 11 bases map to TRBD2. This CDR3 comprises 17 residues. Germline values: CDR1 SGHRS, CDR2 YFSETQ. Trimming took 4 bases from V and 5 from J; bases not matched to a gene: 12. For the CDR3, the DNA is TGCGCCAGCAGCGGAACCGGGACTAGCGGAGCAGGAGATACGCAGTATTTT. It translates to CASSGTGTSGAGDTQYF.

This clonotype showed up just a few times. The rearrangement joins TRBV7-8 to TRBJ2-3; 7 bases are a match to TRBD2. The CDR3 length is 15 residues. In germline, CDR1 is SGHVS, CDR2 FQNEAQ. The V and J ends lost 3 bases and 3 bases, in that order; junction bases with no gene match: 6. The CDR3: CASSFGLGRTDTQYF. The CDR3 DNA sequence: TGTGCCAGCAGCTTCGGACTAGGTCGAACAGATACGCAGTATTTT.

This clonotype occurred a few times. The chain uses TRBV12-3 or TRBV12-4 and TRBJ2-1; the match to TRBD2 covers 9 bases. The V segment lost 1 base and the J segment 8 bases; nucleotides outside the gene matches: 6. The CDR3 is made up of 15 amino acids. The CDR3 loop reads CASSLVASGEDEQFF. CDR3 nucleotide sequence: TGTGCCAGCAGTTTAGTGGCTAGCGGGGAGGATGAGCAGTTCTTC.